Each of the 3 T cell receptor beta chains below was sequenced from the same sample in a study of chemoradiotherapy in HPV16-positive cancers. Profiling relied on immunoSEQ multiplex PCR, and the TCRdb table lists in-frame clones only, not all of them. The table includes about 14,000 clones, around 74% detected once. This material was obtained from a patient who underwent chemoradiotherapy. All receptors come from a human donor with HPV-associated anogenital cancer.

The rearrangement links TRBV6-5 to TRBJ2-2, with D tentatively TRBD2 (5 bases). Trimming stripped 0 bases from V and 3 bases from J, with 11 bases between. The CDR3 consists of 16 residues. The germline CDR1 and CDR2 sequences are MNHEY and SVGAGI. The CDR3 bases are TGTGCCAGCAGTTACTCGCAGCGGCTTTACACCGGGGAGCTGTTTTTT. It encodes CASSYSQRLYTGELFF.

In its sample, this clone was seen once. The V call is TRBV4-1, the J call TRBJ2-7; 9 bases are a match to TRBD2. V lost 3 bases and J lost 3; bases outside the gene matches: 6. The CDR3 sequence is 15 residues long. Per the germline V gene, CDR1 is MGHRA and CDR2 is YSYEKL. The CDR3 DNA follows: TGCGCCAGCAGCCACCCCCCTAGCGGGGACTACGAGCAGTACTTC. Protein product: CASSHPPSGDYEQYF.

Here the CDR3 DNA reads TGTGCCAGTAGGACGGGACACACGAACACCGGGGAGCTGTTTTTT. Its translation is CASRTGHTNTGELFF. The chain uses TRBV19 and TRBJ2-2; the D gene is possibly TRBD1 (6 bases). The CDR3 totals 15 residues. Deletions cut 6 bases from V and 0 bases from J, with 11 bases between. Germline CDR1 and CDR2: LNHDA and SQIVND (reference sequence).